This section outlines one TCR beta chain sequence together with its context. Its antigen is undetermined. Sample-barcoded 5' priming and a J-beta primer mix drove a second PCR of roughly 7 to 11 cycles. MiXCR was run by TCRdb on the 5' RACE reads, yielding one entry per CDR3 protein. Among 600,000 to 800,000 distinct CDR3 sequences listed, under 25% were seen once. This record belongs to a study of blood T cells in healthy people across ages. Study results and limitations: In these data, TCR beta diversity tracked strongly with naive T cell percentage.

CDR1 is MDHEN, CDR2 SYDVKM, per germline. Trimming pared 4 bases from V and 0 bases from J, leaving 15 bases between. CDR3 length equals 17 residues. The chain has TRBV28 and TRBJ1-4; the D gene is possibly TRBD1 (6 bases). The sequenced material came from blood. This receptor was taken from a man aged 65-85 years in good health. The CDR3 region is CASSYGARGATNEKLFF. Written as DNA, the CDR3 is TGTGCCAGCAGTTATGGGGCCAGGGGTGCAACTAATGAAAAACTGTTTTTT.